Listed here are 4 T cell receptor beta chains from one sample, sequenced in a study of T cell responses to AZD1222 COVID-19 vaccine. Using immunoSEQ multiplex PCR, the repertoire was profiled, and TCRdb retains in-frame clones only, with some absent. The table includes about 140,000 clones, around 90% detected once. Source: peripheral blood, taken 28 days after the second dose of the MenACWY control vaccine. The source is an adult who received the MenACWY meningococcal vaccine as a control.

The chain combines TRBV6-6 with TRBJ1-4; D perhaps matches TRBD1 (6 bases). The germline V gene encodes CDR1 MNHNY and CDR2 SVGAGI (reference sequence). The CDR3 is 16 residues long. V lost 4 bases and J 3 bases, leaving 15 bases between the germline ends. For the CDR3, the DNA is TGTGCCAGCAGTTCCGGGGCCGGGGGCTCTAATGAAAAACTGTTTTTT. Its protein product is CASSSGAGGSNEKLFF.

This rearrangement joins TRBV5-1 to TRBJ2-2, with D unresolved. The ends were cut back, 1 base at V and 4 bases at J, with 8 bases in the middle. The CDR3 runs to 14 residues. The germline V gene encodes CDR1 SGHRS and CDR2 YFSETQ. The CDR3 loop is CASSLPSGTGELFF. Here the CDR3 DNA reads TGCGCCAGCAGCTTGCCCTCCGGCACCGGGGAGCTGTTTTTT.

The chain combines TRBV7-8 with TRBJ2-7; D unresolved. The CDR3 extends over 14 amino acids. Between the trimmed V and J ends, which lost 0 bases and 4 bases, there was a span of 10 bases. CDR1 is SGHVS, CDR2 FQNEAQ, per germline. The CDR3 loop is CASSLAFLTYEQYF. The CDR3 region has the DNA TGTGCCAGCAGCTTAGCGTTCCTGACTTACGAGCAGTACTTC.

CDR3 nucleotide sequence: TGTGCCAGTATGGATGGGACAGTGAACACTGAAGCTTTCTTT. Translated, it gives CASMDGTVNTEAFF. The chain has TRBV19 and TRBJ1-1; 7 positions agree with TRBD1. V shed 7 bases, J shed 0 bases, and the junction held 5 bases outside the gene matches. The CDR3 loop spans 14 amino acids. CDR1 and CDR2 from the germline V gene are LNHDA and SQIVND (reference sequence).